This T cell receptor (beta chain) was identified during a study of T cell repertoires in cytomegalovirus infection. Study details: Evidence of both CMV infection and a matching HLA type came from public TCR beta signatures.

Each CDR3 protein gets one entry after TCRdb re-called the reads with MiXCR. The table records hundreds of thousands of distinct CDR3 sequences, roughly 9.5% of them present only once. Study-level points and caveats: Dominating the ex vivo response were TCR beta clonotypes that were CMV-specific and HLA-C-restricted.

This clonotype was seen at least ten times. Its cognate antigen is unknown. V gave up 0 bases and J gave up 3 bases; unmatched junction bases: 9. Germline-derived CDR1 and CDR2 are SGHTA and FQGNSA. This CDR3 is 17 amino acids long. The receptor's source is a human donor in good health (CMV status not recorded). Some clones in this sample may be carry-over from other donors' samples. The genes are TRBV7-2 and TRBJ2-3, with 7 nucleotides matching TRBD2. The source material was PBMCs. This chain's CDR3 is CASSLARLGGPTDTQYF. CDR3 nucleotide sequence: TGTGCCAGCAGCTTAGCGCGTCTGGGAGGGCCGACAGATACGCAGTATTTT.